These 25 T cell receptor beta chains share one sample of origin, sequenced in a study of cytomegalovirus exposure and HLA in healthy donors. TCRdb's table, derived via immunoSEQ multiplex PCR, lists solely in-frame clones and lacks some. The sample lists about 160,000 clones; approximately 96% were seen once. The sample taken for sequencing was PBMCs. These receptors were obtained from a woman aged 18-30 years in good health and CMV-seronegative.

The chain couples TRBV7-2 to TRBJ2-5, with 7 bases fitting TRBD2. The trim removed 1 base at V and 5 bases at J, leaving 7 bases unmatched. In germline, CDR1 is SGHTA, CDR2 FQGNSA. This CDR3 contains 15 residues. The DNA of the CDR3 is TGTGCCAGCAGCTTAGAAGCGGGGCGTTGGGAGACCCAGTACTTC. It encodes CASSLEAGRWETQYF.

This rearrangement joins TRBV19 to TRBJ1-1; D is undetermined. The CDR3 loop spans 13 amino acids. Germline-derived CDR1 and CDR2 are LNHDA and SQIVND (reference sequence). V was trimmed by 6 bases and J by 1 base, leaving 9 bases between them. The CDR3 sequence: CASSTTRNTEAFF. Written as DNA, the CDR3 is TGTGCCAGTAGCACCACAAGGAACACTGAAGCTTTCTTT.

V gene TRBV4-2 combines with J gene TRBJ1-2; D is perhaps TRBD1 (5 bases). V was cut by 3 bases and J by 4 bases, with 18 bases left in between. Germline V gene sequence: CDR1 LGHNA, CDR2 YNFKEQ. The CDR3 extends over 16 amino acids. DNA for the CDR3: TGTGCCAGCAGCCAGAGTTTACAGGAGACGGGCTATGGCTACACCTTC. It specifies CASSQSLQETGYGYTF.

This clone was seen just once. The rearrangement joins TRBV6-5 to TRBJ2-7, with a possible D match to TRBD1 (5 bases). The CDR3 has 13 amino acids. Trimming took off 2 bases at V and 6 bases at J, with 11 bases between the two ends. Germline V CDR1 and CDR2: MNHEY, SVGAGI. CDR3 region: CASSYLGQSEQYF. The CDR3 DNA reads TGTGCCAGCAGTTACCTGGGGCAGAGCGAGCAGTACTTC.

This clone was seen just once. The chain carries TRBV19 and TRBJ1-5; D unclear. CDR1 LNHDA and CDR2 SQIVND come from the germline V gene (reference sequence). The CDR3 has 16 residues. Trimming shortened V by 5 bases and J by 1 base, and 15 bases separated the two germline ends. The CDR3 DNA sequence: TGTGCCAGTAGTTACGGAGAGGGTAGGAGCAATCAGCCCCAGCATTTT. Protein: CASSYGEGRSNQPQHF.

This chain links TRBV6-6 with TRBJ2-5; D may be TRBD1 (5 bases). Germline CDR1 MNHNY, CDR2 SVGAGI (reference sequence). V lost 6 bases and J 2 bases, leaving 16 bases between the germline ends. This CDR3 spans 15 amino acids. This chain's CDR3 is CASSSLTDSQETQYF. In nucleotides, the CDR3 is TGTGCCAGCAGCTCGCTGACAGATTCGCAAGAGACCCAGTACTTC.

The gene calls are TRBV9 and TRBJ2-3; D uncertain. The V and J ends lost 4 bases and 1 base respectively, with 10 bases between them. Germline V gene data show CDR1 as SGDLS and CDR2 as YYNGEE. There are 14 residues in the CDR3. The CDR3 here is CASSSPSRTDTQYF. CDR3 in DNA: TGTGCCAGCAGCTCCCCCAGTCGCACAGATACGCAGTATTTT.

The chain couples TRBV7-2 to TRBJ1-2; 7 bases line up with TRBD1. Unmatched junction bases numbered 19, after V lost 6 bases and J lost 0 bases. Germline V gives CDR1 SGHTA, CDR2 FQGNSA. CDR3 length: 19 amino acids. The chain's CDR3 is CASRPNGQASLHSNYGYTF. The CDR3 nucleotides read TGTGCCAGCAGACCTAACGGACAGGCCAGTCTCCACTCTAACTATGGCTACACCTTC. The complete variable domain, with remaining parts taken from reference TRBV7-2 and TRBJ1-2, reads GAGVSQSPSNKVTEKGKDVELRCDPISGHTALYWYRQSLGQGLEFLIYFQGNSAPDKSGLPSDRFSAERTGGSVSTLTIQRTQQEDSAVYLCASRPNGQASLHSNYGYTFGSGTRLTVV.

The V and J genes are TRBV5-1 and TRBJ2-5, with 12 bases fitting TRBD1. J lost 7 bases, V lost 4 bases, and 5 bases had no gene match. CDR1 is SGHRS and CDR2 is YFSETQ in the germline V gene. There are 14 residues in the CDR3. CDR3 loop: CASSEGQGAMTQYF. As DNA, the CDR3 is TGCGCCAGCAGCGAGGGACAGGGGGCGATGACCCAGTACTTC.

The chain carries TRBV27 and TRBJ2-5; D gene uncertain. V lost 5 bases and J lost 5, with 12 bases in between. The CDR3 extends over 13 amino acids. CDR1 and CDR2 (germline): MNHEY, SMNVEV (reference sequence). This CDR3 is CASSELNSETQYF. The CDR3 DNA reads as TGTGCCAGCAGTGAACTAAACTCGGAGACCCAGTACTTC.

V is TRBV19 and J is TRBJ1-1; TRBD1 might be the D (5 bases). The CDR3 has 13 residues. The germline V gene encodes CDR1 LNHDA and CDR2 SQIVND (reference sequence). With 9 bases removed from V and 1 base from J, the gap between germline ends came to 12 bases. The CDR3 DNA sequence: TGTGCCAGCTCCCTACAGGAGAACACTGAAGCTTTCTTT. Its translation is CASSLQENTEAFF.

The chain has TRBV19 and TRBJ1-3; D gene ambiguous. CDR1 LNHDA and CDR2 SQIVND come from the germline V gene (reference sequence). CDR3 size: 15 residues. The V and J ends lost 8 bases and 2 bases respectively, with 16 bases between them. CDR3 DNA: TGTGCCAGTCGGAATATTGCGGAAACTGGAAACACCATATATTTT. Translation: CASRNIAETGNTIYF.

This clone came up once. V and J are TRBV4-1 and TRBJ2-5, with D possibly being TRBD2 (6 bases). Looked up from germline, CDR1 is MGHRA and CDR2 is YSYEKL. This CDR3 is built from 16 residues. V shed 1 base and J shed 6 bases, with 18 bases lying between them. Here the CDR3 reads CASSQGPGEVLKTQYF. CDR3 sequence (DNA): TGCGCCAGCAGCCAAGGTCCGGGGGAAGTTCTTAAGACCCAGTACTTC.

The chain uses TRBV19 and TRBJ1-6, with 8 bases fitting TRBD1. V was pared by 5 bases and J by 8 bases, with 5 bases of the junction left unmatched. The CDR3 totals 14 residues. CDR1 is LNHDA and CDR2 is SQIVND in the germline V gene (reference sequence). CDR3 bases: TGTGCCAGTAGTCTCCAGGGGGCGGATTCACCCCTCCACTTT. Translation: CASSLQGADSPLHF.

The chain has TRBV11-2 and TRBJ2-5; D may be TRBD1 (7 bases). Germline CDR1 and CDR2: SGHAT and FQNNGV. CDR3 length equals 16 residues. With 2 bases removed from V and 3 bases from J, the gap between germline ends came to 16 bases. Here the CDR3 DNA reads TGTGCCAGCAGCTTATTATATGGAGGGGGCGAAGAGACCCAGTACTTC. Amino acids: CASSLLYGGGEETQYF.

Only one count was recorded for this clone. The rearrangement uses TRBV9 and TRBJ2-1; D is perhaps TRBD2 (7 bases). Germline lookup yields CDR1 SGDLS and CDR2 YYNGEE. V was clipped by 0 bases and J by 5 bases, with 12 bases between them. This CDR3 contains 15 residues. The CDR3 DNA reads TGTGCCAGCAGCGTAGAAGGGGGGGTAAACAATGAGCAGTTCTTC. It encodes CASSVEGGVNNEQFF.

V is TRBV6-5 and J is TRBJ2-7, with TRBD1 matching 12 bases. CDR1 MNHEY and CDR2 SVGAGI come from the germline V gene. The V segment lost 3 bases and the J segment 4 bases; nucleotides outside the gene matches: 7. CDR3 length: 16 residues. The CDR3 here is CASSYTAGQGAYEQYF. The CDR3 coding sequence is TGTGCCAGCAGTTATACCGCGGGACAGGGGGCGTACGAGCAGTACTTC.

This clone was recorded once. The chain is built from TRBV11-2 and TRBJ2-5, with D unresolved. Trimming stripped 2 bases from V and 5 bases from J, with 12 bases between. There are 14 residues in the CDR3. From germline, CDR1 is SGHAT and CDR2 FQNNGV. CDR3 sequence: CASSLSPSGETQYF. Written as DNA, the CDR3 is TGTGCCAGCAGCTTAAGTCCCAGTGGTGAGACCCAGTACTTC.

The chain employs TRBV4-2 and TRBJ1-6; D is unresolved. Trimming pared 4 bases from V and 0 bases from J, leaving 10 bases between. CDR3 size: 16 residues. The V gene's germline CDR1 is LGHNA and CDR2 YNFKEQ. The CDR3 DNA reads TGTGCCAGCAGCCTGGGAGGAAACTCCTATAATTCACCCCTCCACTTT. Translating it yields CASSLGGNSYNSPLHF.

The rearrangement uses TRBV7-3 and TRBJ2-1, with 16 bases matching TRBD2. The CDR3 totals 15 residues. Germline V gives CDR1 SGHTA, CDR2 FQGTGA. J gave up 7 bases and V 3 bases, and 0 bases lay outside the gene matches. The CDR3 DNA sequence: TGTGCCAGCAGCTTGGGACTAGCGGGGGGGAATGAGCAGTTCTTC. This gives the protein CASSLGLAGGNEQFF.

This rearrangement joins TRBV7-9 to TRBJ2-4; TRBD1 matches at 11 bases. The CDR3 covers 18 residues. Germline CDR1 and CDR2: SEHNR and FQNEAQ (reference sequence). V was pared by 4 bases and J by 1 base, with 9 bases of the junction left unmatched. The CDR3 sequence is CASSSLWDRGSAKNIQYF. Written as DNA, the CDR3 is TGTGCCAGCAGCTCCCTTTGGGACAGGGGGTCCGCCAAAAACATTCAGTACTTC.

The genes are TRBV27 and TRBJ2-7; D is unresolved. The CDR3 loop spans 14 amino acids. CDR1 and CDR2 (germline): MNHEY, SMNVEV (reference sequence). The V gene lost 7 bases and the J gene lost 0 bases, with 13 bases spanning the gap. In nucleotides, the CDR3 is TGTGCCAGCAACTCGAGGTGGCCCTCCTACGAGCAGTACTTC. Its protein is CASNSRWPSYEQYF.

V gene TRBV11-3 combines with J gene TRBJ2-1; 8 bases align to TRBD2. The CDR3 totals 18 residues. V was clipped by 5 bases and J by 4 bases; unmatched bases: 16. The germline CDR1 and CDR2 sequences are SGHNT and YENEEA. In nucleotides, the CDR3 is TGTGCCAGCAGCCCATCAGGTTCGGGGCGGGGGGCTTACAATGAGCAGTTCTTC. Protein sequence: CASSPSGSGRGAYNEQFF.

This clone appeared a few times. The chain combines TRBV25-1 with TRBJ1-6, with unresolved D. The CDR3 spans 13 residues. Trimming removed 2 bases from V and 7 bases from J, with 6 bases in between. The germline V gene has CDR1 MGHDK and CDR2 SYGVNS. CDR3 DNA: TGTGCCAGCAGTGAACCGGGAAATTCACCCCTCCACTTT. This translates into CASSEPGNSPLHF.

This chain connects TRBV5-3 to TRBJ2-3, with 8 bases lining up with TRBD1. TRBV5-3 is known as an ORF, though its function is uncertain. This CDR3 comprises 14 residues. The J segment lost 4 bases and the V segment lost 7 bases, leaving 8 bases of the junction unmatched. In nucleotides, the CDR3 is TGTGCCAGAGGTGGCAGGGGGCAAGCAGATACGCAGTATTTT. This translates into CARGGRGQADTQYF.